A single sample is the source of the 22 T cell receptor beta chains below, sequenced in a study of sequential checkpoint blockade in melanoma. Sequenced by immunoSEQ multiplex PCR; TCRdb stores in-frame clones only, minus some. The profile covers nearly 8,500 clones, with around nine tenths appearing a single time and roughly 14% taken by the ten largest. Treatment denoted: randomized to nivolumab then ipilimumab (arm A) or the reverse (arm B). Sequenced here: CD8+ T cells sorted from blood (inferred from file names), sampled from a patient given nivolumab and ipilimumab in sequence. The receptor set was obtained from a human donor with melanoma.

In nucleotides, the CDR3 is TGTGCCAGCAGCGGCCGGGGTGAGCAGTTCTTC. It translates to CASSGRGEQFF. The V gene is TRBV9, the J gene TRBJ2-1; weak D call: TRBD2 (5 bases). The CDR3 spans 11 residues. CDR1 is SGDLS, CDR2 YYNGEE, per germline. V was cut by 3 bases and J by 9 bases, with 7 bases left in between. Together with reference TRBV9 and TRBJ2-1, the CDR3 gives the full variable domain: DSGVTQTPKHLITATGQRVTLRCSPRSGDLSVYWYQQSLDQGLQFLIQYYNGEERAKGNILERFSAQQFPDLHSELNLSSLELGDSALYFCASSGRGEQFFGPGTRLTVL.

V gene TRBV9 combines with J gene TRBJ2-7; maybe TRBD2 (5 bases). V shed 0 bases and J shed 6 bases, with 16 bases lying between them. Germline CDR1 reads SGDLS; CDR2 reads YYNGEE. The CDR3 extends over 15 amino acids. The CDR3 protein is CASSVGLAFSFEQYF. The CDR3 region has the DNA TGTGCCAGCAGCGTAGGGCTAGCATTCTCATTCGAGCAGTACTTC.

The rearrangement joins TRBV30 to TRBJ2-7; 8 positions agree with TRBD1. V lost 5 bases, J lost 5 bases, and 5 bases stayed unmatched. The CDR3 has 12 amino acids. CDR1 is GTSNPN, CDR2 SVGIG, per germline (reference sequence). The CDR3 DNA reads TGTGCCTGGGGACAGGGCGTCAACGAGCAGTACTTC. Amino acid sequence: CAWGQGVNEQYF.

CDR3 protein: CASSPILQGTYEQYF. CDR3 sequence (DNA): TGTGCCAGCAGCCCCATTCTACAGGGTACCTACGAGCAGTACTTC. The chain carries TRBV7-9 and TRBJ2-7; D possibly corresponds to TRBD1 (6 bases). V was pared by 5 bases and J by 2 bases, with 16 bases between. Germline V CDR1 and CDR2: SEHNR, FQNEAQ (reference sequence). CDR3 length: 15 amino acids.

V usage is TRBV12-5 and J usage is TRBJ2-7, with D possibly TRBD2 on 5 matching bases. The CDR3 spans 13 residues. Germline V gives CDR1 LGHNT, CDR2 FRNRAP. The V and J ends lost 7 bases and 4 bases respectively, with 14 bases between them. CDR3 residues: CASAPGGGYEQYV. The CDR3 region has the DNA TGTGCTAGTGCCCCGGGTGGCGGGTACGAGCAGTACGTC.

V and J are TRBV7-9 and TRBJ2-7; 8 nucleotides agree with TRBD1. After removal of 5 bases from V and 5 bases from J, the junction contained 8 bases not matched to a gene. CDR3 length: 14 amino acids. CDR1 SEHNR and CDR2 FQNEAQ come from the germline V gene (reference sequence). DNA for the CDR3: TGTGCCAGCAGCCACCGGGACAGGTCCCACGAGCAGTACTTC. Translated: CASSHRDRSHEQYF.

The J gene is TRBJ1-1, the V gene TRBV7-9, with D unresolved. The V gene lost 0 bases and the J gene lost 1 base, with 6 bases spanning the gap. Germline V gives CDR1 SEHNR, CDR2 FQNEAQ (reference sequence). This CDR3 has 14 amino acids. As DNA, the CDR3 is TGTGCCAGCAGCTTAGCAATATCGAACACTGAAGCTTTCTTT. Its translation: CASSLAISNTEAFF.

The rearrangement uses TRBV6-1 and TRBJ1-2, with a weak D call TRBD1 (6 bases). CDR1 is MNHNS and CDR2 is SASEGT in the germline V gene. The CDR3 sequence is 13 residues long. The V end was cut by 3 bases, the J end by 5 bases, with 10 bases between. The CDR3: CASSDQGSYGYTF. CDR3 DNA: TGTGCCAGCAGTGACCAGGGGAGTTATGGCTACACCTTC.

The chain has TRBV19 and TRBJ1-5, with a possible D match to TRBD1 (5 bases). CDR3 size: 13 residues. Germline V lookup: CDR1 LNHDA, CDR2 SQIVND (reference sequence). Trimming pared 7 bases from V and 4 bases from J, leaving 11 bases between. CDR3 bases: TGTGCCAGTACCCCGACAGTTAATCAGCCCCAGCATTTT. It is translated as CASTPTVNQPQHF.

The CDR3 coding sequence is TGTGCCAGCAGCAAAGCTTCTGACGGGAGATGCAATCAGCCCCAGCATTTT. This codes for CASSKASDGRCNQPQHF. The V and J genes are TRBV21-1 and TRBJ1-5. TRBV21-1 is a listed pseudogene. The CDR3 contains 17 residues.

Written as DNA, the CDR3 is TGTGCCAGCTCACCACCGGGGACAGGGGTTGCCATACGCTATGGCTACACCTTC. As protein: CASSPPGTGVAIRYGYTF. The J gene is TRBJ1-2, the V gene TRBV18; 10 bases align to TRBD1. Per the germline V gene, CDR1 is KGHSH and CDR2 is LQKENI. The CDR3 sequence is 18 residues long. The junction had 11 bases not matched to a gene; V was cut back by 0 bases and J by 4 bases.

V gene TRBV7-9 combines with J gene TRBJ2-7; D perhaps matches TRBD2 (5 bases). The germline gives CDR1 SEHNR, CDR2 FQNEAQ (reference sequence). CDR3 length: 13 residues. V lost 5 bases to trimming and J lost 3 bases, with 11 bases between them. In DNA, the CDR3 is TGTGCCAGCAGCCCGGGCGGGTACTACGAGCAGTACTTC. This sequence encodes CASSPGGYYEQYF.

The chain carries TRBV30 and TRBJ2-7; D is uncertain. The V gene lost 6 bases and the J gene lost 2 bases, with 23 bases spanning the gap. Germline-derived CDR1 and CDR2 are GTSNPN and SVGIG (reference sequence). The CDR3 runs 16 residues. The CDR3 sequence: CACPRLGRPNTYEQYV. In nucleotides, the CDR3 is TGTGCCTGCCCCCGGCTAGGCAGACCGAATACCTACGAGCAGTACGTC.

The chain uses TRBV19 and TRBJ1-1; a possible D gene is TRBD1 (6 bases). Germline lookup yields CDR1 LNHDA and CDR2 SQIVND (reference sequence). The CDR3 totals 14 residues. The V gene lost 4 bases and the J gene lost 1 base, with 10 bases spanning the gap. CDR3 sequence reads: CASSTGVTNTEAFF. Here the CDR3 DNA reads TGTGCCAGTAGTACAGGGGTTACGAACACTGAAGCTTTCTTT. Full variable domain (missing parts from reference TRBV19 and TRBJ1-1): DGGITQSPKYLFRKEGQNVTLSCEQNLNHDAMYWYRQDPGQGLRLIYYSQIVNDFQKGDIAEGYSVSREKKESFPLTVTSAQKNPTAFYLCASSTGVTNTEAFFGQGTRLTVV.

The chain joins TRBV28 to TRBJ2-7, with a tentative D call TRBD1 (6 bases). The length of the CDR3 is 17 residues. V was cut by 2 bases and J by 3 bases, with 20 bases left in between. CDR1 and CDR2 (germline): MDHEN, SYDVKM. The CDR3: CASSLTRYKQGSYEQYF. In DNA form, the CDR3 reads TGTGCCAGCAGTTTAACTCGATATAAGCAGGGGAGCTACGAGCAGTACTTC.

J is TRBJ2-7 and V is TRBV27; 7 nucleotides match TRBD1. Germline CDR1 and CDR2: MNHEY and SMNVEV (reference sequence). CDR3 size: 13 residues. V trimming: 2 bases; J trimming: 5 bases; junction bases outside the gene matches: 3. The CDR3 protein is CASSLGGQNEQYF. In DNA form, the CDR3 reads TGTGCCAGCAGTTTAGGGGGACAGAACGAGCAGTACTTC.

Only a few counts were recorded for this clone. For the CDR3, the DNA is TGCGCCAGCAGCCAAGCGGGACTGGTGAACACTGAAGCTTTCTTT. Its protein is CASSQAGLVNTEAFF. The chain has TRBV4-1 and TRBJ1-1, with D maybe TRBD1 (5 bases). The germline V gene encodes CDR1 MGHRA and CDR2 YSYEKL. Trimming shortened V by 1 base and J by 0 bases, and 9 bases separated the two germline ends. The CDR3 sequence is 15 residues long.

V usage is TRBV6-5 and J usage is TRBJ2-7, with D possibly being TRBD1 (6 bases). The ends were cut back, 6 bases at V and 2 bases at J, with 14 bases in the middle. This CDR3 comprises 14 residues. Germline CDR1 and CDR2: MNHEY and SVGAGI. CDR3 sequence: CASSKTGITYEQYV. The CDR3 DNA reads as TGTGCCAGCAGCAAGACAGGCATCACCTACGAGCAGTACGTC.

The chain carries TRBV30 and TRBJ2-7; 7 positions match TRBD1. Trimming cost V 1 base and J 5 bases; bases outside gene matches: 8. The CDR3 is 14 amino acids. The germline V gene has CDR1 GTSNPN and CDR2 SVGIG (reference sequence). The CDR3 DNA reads TGTGCCTGGAGTGAATCGACAGGGTATCACGAGCAGTACGTC. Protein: CAWSESTGYHEQYV.

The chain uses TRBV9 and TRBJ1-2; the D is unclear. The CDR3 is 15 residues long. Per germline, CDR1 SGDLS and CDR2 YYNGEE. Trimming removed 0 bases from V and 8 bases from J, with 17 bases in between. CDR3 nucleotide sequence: TGTGCCAGCAGCGTAGTAGCGCAAGGTCCTATGGGCTACACCTTC. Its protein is CASSVVAQGPMGYTF.

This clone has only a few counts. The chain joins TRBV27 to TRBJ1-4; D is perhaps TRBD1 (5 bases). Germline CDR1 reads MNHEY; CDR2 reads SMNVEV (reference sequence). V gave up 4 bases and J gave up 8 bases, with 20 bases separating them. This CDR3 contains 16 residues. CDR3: CASSWGFLGGGEKLFF. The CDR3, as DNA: TGTGCCAGCAGTTGGGGATTTCTTGGGGGGGGAGAAAAACTGTTTTTT.

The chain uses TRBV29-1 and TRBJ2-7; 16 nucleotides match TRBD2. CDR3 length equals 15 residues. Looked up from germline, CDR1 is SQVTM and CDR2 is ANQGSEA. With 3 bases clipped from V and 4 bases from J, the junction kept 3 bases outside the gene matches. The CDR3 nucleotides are TGCAGCGTTGAGGGACTAGCGGGAGGGCCTTACGAGCAGTACTTC. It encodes CSVEGLAGGPYEQYF.